The 10 T cell receptor beta chains below were found in one sample sequenced in a study of cytomegalovirus exposure and HLA in healthy donors. The PCR employed 60 Vbeta primers together with 13 Jbeta primers. Produced via immunoSEQ multiplex PCR; TCRdb's table is partial and in-frame only. The sample shows 200,000 to 250,000 clones, roughly 83% of them seen only once. The sample consisted of PBMCs. The receptors originated from a boy between 2 and 10 years old in good health and CMV-seronegative.

This clone was picked up a small number of times. The chain uses TRBV13 and TRBJ2-7; 8 nucleotides align to TRBD1. This CDR3 is built from 14 residues. Germline loops: CDR1 PRHDT, CDR2 FYEKMQ (reference sequence). Trimming cost V 4 bases and J 5 bases; bases outside gene matches: 7. CDR3 in DNA: TGTGCCAGCAGCTACAACGGACAGGGAGACGAGCAGTACTTC. Translation: CASSYNGQGDEQYF.

The gene calls are TRBV6-5 and TRBJ2-3, with 7 bases that match TRBD2. Germline V lookup: CDR1 MNHEY, CDR2 SVGAGI. The CDR3 covers 13 residues. V was clipped by 6 bases and J by 0 bases; unmatched bases: 0. CDR3 sequence reads: CASRRESTDTQYF. In DNA, the CDR3 is TGTGCCAGCAGGCGGGAGAGCACAGATACGCAGTATTTT.

The chain carries TRBV15 and TRBJ1-2, with D possibly matching TRBD1 (5 bases). Germline assignment: CDR1 LNHNV and CDR2 YYDKDF (reference sequence). V dropped 3 bases and J dropped 4 bases, with 15 bases sitting between them. CDR3 length: 15 residues. CDR3 sequence reads: CATSRGESGGYGYTF. CDR3 sequence (DNA): TGTGCCACCAGCAGGGGGGAGAGCGGGGGCTATGGCTACACCTTC. The full variable domain, in which reference TRBV15 and TRBJ1-2 provide the parts outside the CDR3, is DAMVIQNPRYQVTQFGKPVTLSCSQTLNHNVMYWYQQKSSQAPKLLFHYYDKDFNNEADTPDNFQSRRPNTSFCFLDIRSPGLGDTAMYLCATSRGESGGYGYTFGSGTRLTVV.

This sequence joins TRBV10-3 and TRBJ2-2; 8 nucleotides line up with TRBD2. V shed 7 bases, J shed 1 base, and the junction held 8 bases outside the gene matches. Germline values: CDR1 ENHRY, CDR2 SYGVKD. This CDR3 has 16 amino acids. In nucleotides, the CDR3 is TGTGCCATCAATCGGGAACTAGCGGAGAACACCGGGGAGCTGTTTTTT. It yields the protein CAINRELAENTGELFF.

The V call is TRBV19, the J call TRBJ1-5, with D uncertain. CDR1 is LNHDA, CDR2 SQIVND, per germline (reference sequence). Trimming left V 2 bases short and J 2 bases short, with 4 bases between. The CDR3 is 13 residues long. The CDR3 protein is CASSIRGNQPQHF. CDR3 nucleotides: TGTGCCAGTAGTATACGGGGCAATCAGCCCCAGCATTTT.

The chain has TRBV19 and TRBJ1-2; a possible D gene is TRBD1 (6 bases). Germline lookup yields CDR1 LNHDA and CDR2 SQIVND (reference sequence). V was pared by 1 base and J by 8 bases, with 17 bases between. The CDR3 is 15 residues long. The CDR3 loop is CASSIALGTLRGYTF. CDR3 sequence (DNA): TGTGCCAGTAGTATAGCCCTTGGGACACTAAGGGGCTACACCTTC.

V and J are TRBV11-2 and TRBJ1-2, with D tentatively TRBD1 (5 bases). The germline CDR1 and CDR2 sequences are SGHAT and FQNNGV. The ends were cut back, 3 bases at V and 2 bases at J, with 16 bases in the middle. The CDR3 runs 16 residues. DNA of the CDR3: TGTGCCAGCAGCTTGTTCAGGGAAGGATCCAACTATGGCTACACCTTC. This translates into CASSLFREGSNYGYTF.

The V gene is TRBV2, the J gene TRBJ2-4, with a possible D match to TRBD1 (5 bases). There are 16 residues in the CDR3. Trimming left V 1 base short and J 0 bases short, with 10 bases between. Germline-derived CDR1 and CDR2 are SNHLY and FYNNEI. This CDR3 reads CASSEGDSVAKNIQYF. The CDR3 DNA sequence: TGTGCCAGCAGTGAAGGAGACAGTGTAGCCAAAAACATTCAGTACTTC. Looking up the rest from reference TRBV2 and TRBJ2-4 gives the full variable domain: EPEVTQTPSHQVTQMGQEVILRCVPISNHLYFYWYRQILGQKVEFLVSFYNNEISEKSEIFDDQFSVERPDGSNFTLKIRSTKLEDSAMYFCASSEGDSVAKNIQYFGAGTRLSVL.

This chain uses TRBV29-1 with TRBJ2-1; perhaps TRBD1 as D (6 bases). The V end lost 7 bases, the J end lost 9 bases, and 25 bases lay between the germline ends. Germline CDR1 and CDR2: SQVTM and ANQGSEA. This CDR3 contains 15 residues. CDR3 DNA: TGCAGCGCCCGGGCCCGACAGGATACGCGCAGTGAGCAGTTCTTC. This sequence encodes CSARARQDTRSEQFF.

The chain uses TRBV2 and TRBJ2-5; 11 nucleotides match TRBD2. This CDR3 has 15 amino acids. Germline V lookup: CDR1 SNHLY, CDR2 FYNNEI. Trimming took 7 bases from V and 4 from J; bases not matched to a gene: 8. The CDR3 coding sequence is TGTGCCAGCATTCCGGTAACTAGCGGGGGAGAGACCCAGTACTTC. It is translated as CASIPVTSGGETQYF.